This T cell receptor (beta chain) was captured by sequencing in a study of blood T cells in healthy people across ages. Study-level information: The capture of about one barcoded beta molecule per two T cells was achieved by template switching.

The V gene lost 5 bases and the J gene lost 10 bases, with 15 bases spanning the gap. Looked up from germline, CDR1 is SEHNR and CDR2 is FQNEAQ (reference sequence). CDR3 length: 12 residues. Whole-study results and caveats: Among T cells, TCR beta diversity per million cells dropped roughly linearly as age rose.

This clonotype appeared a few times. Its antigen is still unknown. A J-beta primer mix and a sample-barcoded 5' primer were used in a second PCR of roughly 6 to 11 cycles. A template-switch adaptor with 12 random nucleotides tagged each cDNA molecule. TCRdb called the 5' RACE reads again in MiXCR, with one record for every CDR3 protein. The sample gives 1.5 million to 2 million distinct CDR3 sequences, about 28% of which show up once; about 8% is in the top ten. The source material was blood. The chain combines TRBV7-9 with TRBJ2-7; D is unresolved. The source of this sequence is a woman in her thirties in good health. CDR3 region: CASSPPPEAQYF. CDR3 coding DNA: TGTGCCAGCAGCCCCCCCCCCGAGGCCCAGTACTTC.